Listed below are T cell receptor beta chains from one sample, sequenced in a study of T cell changes during pregnancy in multiple sclerosis. Sequencing was performed with immunoSEQ multiplex PCR; in TCRdb, only in-frame clones are kept and a portion is missing. The repertoire holds some 80,000 clones, with about 89% as singletons. Material: peripheral blood, obtained in the first trimester of pregnancy. The receptors were gathered from a female donor in good health, enrolled as a control in a pregnancy study. Both conserved end residues are part of each CDR3. D genes are given only for firm matches. Not all rows give a size; the values are once, few, many and, for expanded clones, a class.

clone_size j_call v_call d_call cdr3_aa cdr3_nt
- TRBJ1-4 TRBV23-1 TRBD1 CASSRVGDRGNEKLFF TGCGCCAGCAGCCGGGTGGGGGACAGGGGTAATGAAAAACTGTTTTTT
- TRBJ2-5 TRBV6-4 TRBD2 CASSLLAGPGETQYF TGTGCCAGCAGCCTACTAGCGGGGCCTGGAGAGACCCAGTACTTC
- TRBJ1-1 TRBV18 TRBD1 CASSPRPTGTGGSNTEAFF TGTGCCAGCTCACCGCGCCCCACCGGGACAGGGGGCTCGAACACTGAAGCTTTCTTT
few TRBJ2-7 TRBV5-4 - CASSLGIENEQYF TGTGCCAGCAGCTTGGGAATCGAGAACGAGCAGTACTTC
- TRBJ2-1 TRBV7-9 TRBD2 CASSSGLHAYNEQFF TGTGCCAGCAGCTCGGGACTACACGCCTACAATGAGCAGTTCTTC
- TRBJ1-1 TRBV4-1 - CASSQESGVGTEAFF TGCGCCAGCAGCCAAGAGTCAGGGGTGGGCACTGAAGCTTTCTTT
- TRBJ1-2 TRBV12-5 - CASGSATGRSYTF TGTGCTAGTGGTTCCGCCACAGGGAGAAGCTACACCTTC
- TRBJ2-5 TRBV6-1 - CASSEAGGLFGGTQYF TGTGCCAGCAGTGAAGCTGGGGGCCTTTTCGGCGGGACCCAGTACTTC
- TRBJ2-2 TRBV6-4 - CASSPNTGELFF TGTGCCAGCAGCCCTAACACCGGGGAGCTGTTTTTT
- TRBJ1-4 TRBV4-1 TRBD1 CASSQVPGQGDEKLFF TGCGCCAGCAGCCAGGTACCGGGACAGGGGGATGAAAAACTGTTTTTT
- TRBJ2-7 TRBV19 - CASSRGTSTYEQYF TGTGCCAGTAGTAGGGGGACATCTACCTACGAGCAGTACTTC
- TRBJ2-1 TRBV7-9 TRBD2 CASSLSGLAGGGAYNEQFF TGTGCCAGCAGCTTATCAGGACTAGCGGGAGGTGGTGCCTACAATGAGCAGTTCTTC
once TRBJ2-2 TRBV5-5 TRBD1 CASSMTGGTGELFF TGTGCCAGCAGCATGACAGGGGGCACCGGGGAGCTGTTTTTT
medium-sized TRBJ1-1 TRBV21-1 - CASSTRTGKAAEAFF TGTGCCAGCAGCACCCGGACAGGGAAGGCCGCTGAAGCTTTCTTT
- TRBJ2-2 TRBV7-7 TRBD1 CASSVTGTGDTGELFF TGTGCCAGCAGCGTGACCGGGACAGGGGACACCGGGGAGCTGTTTTTT
- TRBJ1-2 TRBV5-8 - CASSLAAGGYGYTF TGTGCCAGCAGCTTGGCGGCAGGAGGCTATGGCTACACCTTC
- TRBJ1-2 TRBV6-1 - CASSEGGVSSKLYGYTF TGTGCCAGCAGTGAAGGCGGGGTCTCCTCCAAGTTATATGGCTACACCTTC
- TRBJ2-7 TRBV19 TRBD1 CASSYPGQGVYEQYF TGTGCCAGTAGTTATCCGGGACAGGGGGTCTACGAGCAGTACTTC
- TRBJ2-3 TRBV2 - CASSGTTSMSTDTQYF TGTGCCAGCAGTGGAACCACTAGTATGAGCACAGATACGCAGTATTTT
- TRBJ1-2 TRBV28 TRBD1 CASSPTGGSYGYTF TGTGCCAGCAGTCCCACAGGGGGTAGCTATGGCTACACCTTC
- TRBJ2-7 TRBV6-6 TRBD1 CASSWGDRGGSYEQYF TGTGCCAGCAGTTGGGGGGACAGGGGGGGTTCCTACGAGCAGTACTTC
- TRBJ1-1 TRBV7-9 - CAVSPPPADTEAFF TGTGCCGTCTCACCTCCCCCAGCGGACACTGAAGCTTTCTTT
- TRBJ2-7 TRBV10-1 TRBD1 CASTPDRAPYEQYF TGCGCCAGCACTCCGGACAGGGCACCCTACGAGCAGTACTTC
- TRBJ2-3 TRBV4-1 TRBD2 CASSQDSGSGGLHVTQYF TGCGCCAGCAGCCAAGATTCCGGGAGCGGGGGGCTACACGTTACGCAGTATTTT
- TRBJ1-1 TRBV19 - CASNWGGGGTEAFF TGTGCCAGTAACTGGGGGGGCGGAGGCACTGAAGCTTTCTTT
once TRBJ1-5 TRBV7-9 - CASSLGRDQPQHF TGTGCCAGCAGCTTAGGCCGGGATCAGCCCCAGCATTTT
- TRBJ1-3 TRBV7-2 - CASSGRRAANTIYF TGTGCCAGCAGTGGGAGACGGGCCGCAAACACCATATATTTT